This T cell receptor beta chain derives from a study of T cells in Graves' hyperthyroidism and ophthalmopathy. Study-level results: With a median lead of 6.5 months before onset, the model predicted ophthalmopathy.

Regarding this clonotype: Its matching antigen is unknown.

V gave up 1 base and J gave up 4 bases; unmatched junction bases: 6. CDR3 length equals 15 residues. Germline V gives CDR1 LNHDA, CDR2 SQIVND (reference sequence). What was amplified from RNA transcripts were TCR beta CDR3 regions. A first-round RT-PCR of the TCR CDR3 used the HTBI primer set. TCRdb re-called the multiplex PCR reads through MiXCR, storing one row per CDR3 protein. The repertoire has more than 550,000 distinct CDR3 sequences, roughly 20% of them found once; the top ten carry 16%. The patients, who ranged from 18 to 65 in age, presented with newly diagnosed hyperthyroidism lasting under 2 months. It was 8.5 to 10 ml of fresh peripheral blood that supplied the PBMCs.

The chain carries TRBV19 and TRBJ1-2, with 7 positions matching TRBD1. The receptor's source is a woman in her 50s with Graves' hyperthyroidism that later progressed to Graves' ophthalmopathy. Sequencing used blood. The CDR3 sequence: CASSIAQDRLYGYTF. CDR3 bases: TGTGCCAGTAGTATAGCCCAGGACAGGCTCTATGGCTACACCTTC.